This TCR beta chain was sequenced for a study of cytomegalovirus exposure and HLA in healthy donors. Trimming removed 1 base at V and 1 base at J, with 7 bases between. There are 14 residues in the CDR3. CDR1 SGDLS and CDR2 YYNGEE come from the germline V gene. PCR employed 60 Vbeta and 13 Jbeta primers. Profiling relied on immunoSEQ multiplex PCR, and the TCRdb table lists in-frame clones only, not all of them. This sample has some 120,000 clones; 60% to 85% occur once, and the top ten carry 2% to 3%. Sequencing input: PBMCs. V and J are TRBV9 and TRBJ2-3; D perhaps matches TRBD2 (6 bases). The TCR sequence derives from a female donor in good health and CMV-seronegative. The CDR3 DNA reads TGTGCCAGCAGCGTATCGGGGGGCACAGATACGCAGTATTTT. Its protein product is CASSVSGGTDTQYF.